This entry features one TCR beta chain sequence. Generated by immunoSEQ multiplex PCR, the TCRdb table keeps only in-frame clones and is missing some. This sample has about 410,000 clones, with about 90% found just once. CDR3 length equals 14 residues. The germline CDR1 and CDR2 sequences are LNHNV and YYDKDF (reference sequence). Between the trimmed V and J ends, which lost 0 bases and 8 bases, there was a span of 13 bases. The data originate from a study of blood T cell repertoires in COVID-19. Resolution of symptoms, clearance, or two negative PCRs was present in recovered Cohort 3 donors. The rearrangement uses TRBV15 and TRBJ1-2; D perhaps matches TRBD1 (5 bases). The sample comprised PBMCs or T cells enriched from blood (not recorded which). The clonotype originates from a woman aged 25 to 39 who had recovered from COVID-19. The chain's CDR3 is CATSRDLGPGGYTF. CDR3 sequence (DNA): TGTGCCACCAGCAGAGATCTGGGGCCTGGAGGCTACACCTTC. Looking up the rest from reference TRBV15 and TRBJ1-2 gives the full variable domain: DAMVIQNPRYQVTQFGKPVTLSCSQTLNHNVMYWYQQKSSQAPKLLFHYYDKDFNNEADTPDNFQSRRPNTSFCFLDIRSPGLGDTAMYLCATSRDLGPGGYTFGSGTRLTVV.